These 26 T cell receptor beta chains were all obtained from the same sample, sequenced in a study of radiation and T cells in renal cell carcinoma. Treatment in this sample: treatment-naive control, cytoreductive nephrectomy. The repertoire was sequenced with immunoSEQ multiplex PCR; TCRdb's copy has only in-frame clones and lacks some. The sample includes about 25,000 clones, over 45% of them seen just once. The specimen was tumor tissue, collected from a patient whose treatment was nephrectomy without radiotherapy. These TCRs come from a man in his forties or fifties with renal cell carcinoma.

The chain has TRBV5-1 and TRBJ2-1; 9 bases line up with TRBD2. The CDR3 spans 15 residues. Trimming removed 4 bases from V and 7 bases from J; junction bases left unmatched: 9. In germline, CDR1 is SGHRS, CDR2 YFSETQ. CDR3 in DNA: TGCGCCAGCAGCCCTACGCTAGCGGGGAGAAATGAGCAGTTCTTC. It codes for CASSPTLAGRNEQFF.

This clone is a singleton in its sample. The genes are TRBV28 and TRBJ1-5; no firm D call. Germline CDR1 is MDHEN and CDR2 is SYDVKM. The CDR3 is 17 amino acids. V was shortened by 6 bases and J by 1 base, with 19 bases between the two germline ends. The CDR3 is CASSWAGGQWSNQPQHF. Here the CDR3 DNA reads TGTGCCAGCAGCTGGGCGGGTGGGCAGTGGAGCAATCAGCCCCAGCATTTT.

This clone occurred once. V usage is TRBV7-2 and J usage is TRBJ1-1; D may be TRBD1 (6 bases). The CDR3 extends over 14 amino acids. Looked up from germline, CDR1 is SGHTA and CDR2 is FQGNSA. V was shortened by 6 bases and J by 2 bases, with 13 bases between the two germline ends. CDR3 sequence (DNA): TGTGCCAGCAGTTCACAGGGAAAAAACACTGAAGCTTTCTTT. It encodes CASSSQGKNTEAFF.

This clone was seen a few times. The chain uses TRBV9 and TRBJ2-1; TRBD2 agrees at 8 bases. The CDR3 runs 14 residues. Trimming took 4 bases from V and 5 from J; bases not matched to a gene: 5. In germline, CDR1 is SGDLS, CDR2 YYNGEE. The CDR3, as DNA: TGTGCCAGCAGCCGACTAGCGCTTCACAATGAGCAGTTCTTC. Its protein product is CASSRLALHNEQFF.

The chain recombines TRBV14 with TRBJ1-6, with no clear D. CDR3 length: 14 residues. Germline lookup yields CDR1 SGHDN and CDR2 FVKESK. V shed 1 base and J shed 9 bases, with 10 bases lying between them. CDR3 protein: CASSQVVLGSPLHF. The CDR3 DNA sequence: TGTGCCAGCAGCCAAGTAGTATTGGGTTCACCCCTCCACTTT.

Only a few counts were recorded for this clone. This chain links TRBV28 with TRBJ1-6; the D gene is possibly TRBD1 (6 bases). Trimming took 5 bases from V and 8 from J, leaving 10 bases between them. CDR3 length equals 13 residues. The germline CDR1 and CDR2 sequences are MDHEN and SYDVKM. Here the CDR3 DNA reads TGTGCCAGCAGTCAGGGGAATGATTCACCCCTCCACTTT. Translating gives CASSQGNDSPLHF.

This chain links TRBV9 with TRBJ2-3; tentative D call: TRBD2 (6 bases). The ends were cut back, 3 bases at V and 3 bases at J, with 17 bases in the middle. CDR1 and CDR2 from the germline V gene are SGDLS and YYNGEE. The CDR3 contains 16 residues. CDR3 bases: TGTGCCAGCAGCGCAGAGGAGGGGCACGCAACAGATACGCAGTATTTT. Translated, it gives CASSAEEGHATDTQYF.

The chain employs TRBV7-9 and TRBJ2-7; weak D call: TRBD1 (6 bases). The V gene lost 1 base and the J gene lost 4 bases, with 11 bases spanning the gap. The CDR3 length is 14 residues. CDR1 is SEHNR, CDR2 FQNEAQ, per germline (reference sequence). CDR3: CASSLVGGTYEQYF. CDR3 nucleotides: TGTGCCAGCAGCTTAGTCGGTGGGACATACGAGCAGTACTTC.

The V and J genes are TRBV29-1 and TRBJ2-2; no reliable D call. This CDR3 region has 11 residues. The germline V gene encodes CDR1 SQVTM and CDR2 ANQGSEA. Trimming cost V 4 bases and J 4 bases, with 4 bases left between them. CDR3: CSVGGTGELFF. The CDR3 DNA is TGCAGCGTTGGGGGCACCGGGGAGCTGTTTTTT.

V gene TRBV7-2 combines with J gene TRBJ2-7, with TRBD2 identical over 13 bases. Germline V gene data show CDR1 as SGHTA and CDR2 as FQGNSA. The CDR3 totals 15 residues. With 4 bases clipped from V and 3 bases from J, the junction kept 3 bases outside the gene matches. The CDR3 is CASSWGLAGSYEQYF. The DNA for the CDR3 is TGTGCCAGCAGCTGGGGACTAGCGGGAAGCTACGAGCAGTACTTC.

This rearrangement joins TRBV29-1 to TRBJ1-2, with 10 positions matching TRBD1. This CDR3 contains 12 residues. Germline values: CDR1 SQVTM, CDR2 ANQGSEA. V shed 6 bases, J shed 4 bases, and the junction held 2 bases outside the gene matches. The CDR3: CSVGQGSYGYTF. The CDR3, as DNA: TGCAGCGTGGGACAGGGGTCCTATGGCTACACCTTC.

The V and J genes are TRBV19 and TRBJ2-1, with 8 bases identical to TRBD1. In germline, CDR1 is LNHDA, CDR2 SQIVND (reference sequence). This CDR3 region has 16 residues. J gave up 6 bases and V 2 bases, and 9 bases lay outside the gene matches. The chain's CDR3 is CASSIFLRTGINEQFF. The CDR3 region has the DNA TGTGCCAGTAGTATATTCTTGAGGACAGGGATCAATGAGCAGTTCTTC. The full variable domain, completed using reference TRBV19 and TRBJ2-1, is DGGITQSPKYLFRKEGQNVTLSCEQNLNHDAMYWYRQDPGQGLRLIYYSQIVNDFQKGDIAEGYSVSREKKESFPLTVTSAQKNPTAFYLCASSIFLRTGINEQFFGPGTRLTVL.

The chain has TRBV5-1 and TRBJ1-4, with D possibly TRBD1 on 6 matching bases. V was shortened by 5 bases and J by 4 bases, with 12 bases between the two germline ends. Germline CDR1 and CDR2: SGHRS and YFSETQ. This CDR3 is built from 14 residues. CDR3 sequence reads: CASRSGQLNEKLFF. The CDR3, as DNA: TGCGCCAGCAGGTCTGGACAGCTTAATGAAAAACTGTTTTTT.

The CDR3 DNA reads TGTGCCAGCACCCCCTCAGGGCAGCCAAACACTGAAGCTTTCTTT. Translation gives CASTPSGQPNTEAFF. The gene calls are TRBV9 and TRBJ1-1; weak D call: TRBD1 (5 bases). The CDR3 contains 15 residues. Germline V gene sequence: CDR1 SGDLS, CDR2 YYNGEE. With 6 bases removed from V and 2 bases from J, the gap between germline ends came to 17 bases.

J is TRBJ2-1 and V is TRBV7-2, with a tentative D call TRBD2 (7 bases). The CDR3 has 15 amino acids. In germline, CDR1 is SGHTA, CDR2 FQGNSA. The V end was cut by 4 bases, the J end by 2 bases, with 12 bases between. The CDR3 nucleotides read TGTGCCAGCAGCTCTAACGGGGGGCCCTACAATGAGCAGTTCTTC. Its translation: CASSSNGGPYNEQFF.

This clone was detected many times. This chain connects TRBV6-5 to TRBJ1-5, with 8 bases identical to TRBD1. The germline V gene has CDR1 MNHEY and CDR2 SVGAGI. This CDR3 spans 15 amino acids. V was pared by 5 bases and J by 5 bases, with 8 bases of the junction left unmatched. CDR3 nucleotide sequence: TGTGCCAGCAGTCAAACCGGACAGGGCGATCAGCCCCAGCATTTT. Translated, it gives CASSQTGQGDQPQHF.

This clone was recorded a few times. The rearrangement joins TRBV18 to TRBJ1-6; D is ambiguous. The CDR3 runs to 15 residues. Germline CDR1 and CDR2: KGHSH and LQKENI. Trimming left V 1 base short and J 7 bases short, with 11 bases between. The CDR3 loop is CASSPRSQENSPLHF. The CDR3 coding sequence is TGTGCCAGCTCACCACGAAGCCAGGAAAATTCACCCCTCCACTTT.

This clone was counted only a few times. The rearrangement links TRBV14 to TRBJ1-1; weak D call: TRBD1 (6 bases). The CDR3 is 12 residues long. With 5 bases removed from V and 9 bases from J, the gap between germline ends came to 13 bases. Germline values: CDR1 SGHDN, CDR2 FVKESK. CDR3 protein: CASSSMGGKAFF. The CDR3 DNA sequence: TGTGCCAGCAGCTCAATGGGGGGCAAAGCTTTCTTT.

This clone turned up a few times. The V gene is TRBV28, the J gene TRBJ2-2; TRBD2 might be the D (6 bases). This CDR3 is built from 13 residues. Trimming removed 7 bases at V and 3 bases at J, with 9 bases between. Germline V gene lookup returns CDR1 MDHEN and CDR2 SYDVKM. CDR3: CASNWGDTGELFF. For the CDR3, the DNA is TGTGCCAGCAATTGGGGGGACACCGGGGAGCTGTTTTTT. The full variable domain, its missing parts supplied by reference TRBV28 and TRBJ2-2, is DVKVTQSSRYLVKRTGEKVFLECVQDMDHENMFWYRQDPGLGLRLIYFSYDVKMKEKGDIPEGYSVSREKKERFSLILESASTNQTSMYLCASNWGDTGELFFGEGSRLTVL.

This clone was detected only a few times. The genes are TRBV2 and TRBJ2-7; D is perhaps TRBD1 or TRBD2 (6 bases each). The CDR3 is 14 amino acids. Germline values: CDR1 SNHLY, CDR2 FYNNEI. V shed 3 bases and J shed 5 bases, with 14 bases lying between them. The CDR3, as DNA: TGTGCCAGCAGTGATTTCGGGGGCGCCAACGAGCAGTACTTC. Amino acid sequence: CASSDFGGANEQYF.

This sequence joins TRBV28 and TRBJ2-7; D is perhaps TRBD1 (6 bases). V was clipped by 2 bases and J by 0 bases, with 17 bases between them. Germline V gene lookup returns CDR1 MDHEN and CDR2 SYDVKM. The CDR3 has 17 residues. The CDR3 region is CASSLLSGTQISYEQYV. DNA of the CDR3: TGTGCCAGCAGTTTACTATCCGGGACACAAATCTCCTACGAGCAGTACGTC.

This clone was observed a few times. The rearrangement uses TRBV19 and TRBJ2-1; D unclear. The V end was cut by 7 bases, the J end by 6 bases, with 13 bases between. Per the germline V gene, CDR1 is LNHDA and CDR2 is SQIVND (reference sequence). The CDR3 sequence is 13 residues long. The CDR3 DNA reads as TGTGCCAGTAATAACCGTCTTACCAATGAGCAGTTCTTC. The encoded protein is CASNNRLTNEQFF.

The V call is TRBV5-1, the J call TRBJ2-7, with no clear D. Germline V CDR1 and CDR2: SGHRS, YFSETQ. CDR3 length: 14 amino acids. V lost 3 bases, J lost 5 bases, and 15 bases lay in between. Written as DNA, the CDR3 is TGCGCCAGCAGCTCAGCCGGTGGCTACAACGAGCAGTACTTC. Protein sequence: CASSSAGGYNEQYF. Variable domain in full (rest from reference TRBV5-1 and TRBJ2-7): KAGVTQTPRYLIKTRGQQVTLSCSPISGHRSVSWYQQTPGQGLQFLFEYFSETQRNKGNFPGRFSGRQFSNSRSEMNVSTLELGDSALYLCASSSAGGYNEQYFGPGTRLTVT.

The V and J genes are TRBV18 and TRBJ2-1; D gene ambiguous. Trimming removed 0 bases at V and 6 bases at J, with 12 bases between. From germline, CDR1 is KGHSH and CDR2 LQKENI. The CDR3 runs to 15 residues. The CDR3 protein is CASSPPELAGNEQFF. CDR3 DNA sequence: TGTGCCAGCTCACCACCCGAGTTAGCCGGCAATGAGCAGTTCTTC.

This sequence joins TRBV10-1 and TRBJ2-5; D gene uncertain. TRBJ2-7 matches the DNA end more closely, so the J call is doubtful. This CDR3 spans 13 amino acids. Per germline, CDR1 WNHNN and CDR2 SYGVQD (reference sequence). The CDR3 DNA reads TGCGCCAGCAGTGAGTCGATGGTAAACGAGCAGTACTTC. This translates into CASSESMVNEQYF.

The J gene is TRBJ1-5, the V gene TRBV6-6; no definite D call. There are 13 residues in the CDR3. Germline values: CDR1 MNHNY, CDR2 SVGAGI (reference sequence). V was cut by 0 bases and J by 4 bases, with 4 bases left in between. CDR3 protein: CASSYSPNQPQHF. CDR3 DNA sequence: TGTGCCAGCAGTTACTCTCCGAATCAGCCCCAGCATTTT.